The 16 T cell receptor beta chains reported below all come from one sample, sequenced in a study of metastatic and nonmetastatic thyroid tumors. Until they underwent thyroid surgery, no patient had received any treatment. TCRdb re-analyzed the PCR reads using MiXCR. The top ten hold about 18% of the sample, which has approximately 20,000 clones, 15% to 20% seen once. The sample taken for sequencing was blood. Receptors were obtained from a male donor with papillary thyroid cancer or a benign thyroid nodule (not recorded which). Some clones in this sample may be carry-over from other donors' samples.

The chain uses TRBV9 and TRBJ2-2; unclear D gene. The CDR3 totals 13 residues. Trimming stripped 0 bases from V and 5 bases from J, with 5 bases between. CDR1 and CDR2 (germline): SGDLS, YYNGEE. The DNA for the CDR3 is TGTGCCAGCAGCGTAGGAGGAACCGGGGAGCTGTTTTTT. Its protein product is CASSVGGTGELFF.

This clone occurred many times. The chain couples TRBV20-1 to TRBJ2-1; 12 bases are a match to TRBD2. Germline V lookup: CDR1 DFQATT, CDR2 SNEGSKA (reference sequence). This CDR3 has 14 residues. The V segment lost 3 bases and the J segment 7 bases; nucleotides outside the gene matches: 4. CDR3 region: CSASRLAGDNEQFF. CDR3 DNA sequence: TGCAGTGCTAGCCGACTAGCGGGAGATAATGAGCAGTTCTTC.

This clone was detected ten times or more. This rearrangement joins TRBV5-8 to TRBJ2-1, with D possibly TRBD2 on 6 matching bases. The CDR3 has 15 residues. V shed 4 bases and J shed 1 base, with 12 bases lying between them. The germline CDR1 and CDR2 sequences are SGHTS and YDEGEE. CDR3 DNA: TGTGCCAGCAGCCAACCGGGACTTTCCTACAATGAGCAGTTCTTC. Translation: CASSQPGLSYNEQFF.

This clone was seen ten or more times. Other DNA sequences in this specimen translate into the identical CDR3. This chain connects TRBV20-1 to TRBJ2-3, with 10 bases fitting TRBD2. J was trimmed by 6 bases and V by 1 base; bases with no gene match: 4. The CDR3 is 14 residues long. Germline-derived CDR1 and CDR2 are DFQATT and SNEGSKA (reference sequence). The CDR3: CSARGGLASDTQYF. In DNA form, the CDR3 reads TGCAGTGCTAGAGGGGGACTAGCGTCGGATACGCAGTATTTT.

This clone occurred many times. The V and J genes are TRBV7-9 and TRBJ1-2; 9 positions agree with TRBD1. J gave up 6 bases and V 5 bases, and 10 bases lay outside the gene matches. The CDR3 runs 15 residues. Germline CDR1 reads SEHNR; CDR2 reads FQNEAQ (reference sequence). CDR3 sequence (DNA): TGTGCCAGCAGCCAAATCGTACAGGGGGCGGATGGCTACACCTTC. Its protein is CASSQIVQGADGYTF.

The chain recombines TRBV5-6 with TRBJ2-1; 10 bases agree with TRBD2. Germline assignment: CDR1 SGHDT and CDR2 YYEEEE. The CDR3 sequence is 16 residues long. Germline trimming cut 0 bases from V and 4 bases from J; bases unmatched to any gene: 4. The CDR3 spells CASSLELAGSYNEQFF. The CDR3 DNA follows: TGTGCCAGCAGCTTGGAACTAGCGGGAAGTTACAATGAGCAGTTCTTC.

This clone was seen repeatedly, ten times or more. This chain connects TRBV7-3 to TRBJ2-1; D is ambiguous. Trimming took off 2 bases at V and 5 bases at J, with 10 bases between the two ends. The CDR3 has 14 amino acids. Germline assignment: CDR1 SGHTA and CDR2 FQGTGA. The CDR3 reads CASSLGGNNNEQFF. CDR3 nucleotide sequence: TGTGCCAGCAGCTTAGGTGGAAACAACAATGAGCAGTTCTTC. The whole variable domain, filled in from reference TRBV7-3 and TRBJ2-1, reads GAGVSQTPSNKVTEKGKYVELRCDPISGHTALYWYRQSLGQGPEFLIYFQGTGAADDSGLPNDRFFAVRPEGSVSTLKIQRTERGDSAVYLCASSLGGNNNEQFFGPGTRLTVL.

This clone has ten or more counts. CDR3 in amino acids: CASSRSYGYTF. The CDR3 region has the DNA TGTGCCAGCAGCCGTTCCTATGGCTACACCTTC. The genes are TRBV3-1 and TRBJ1-2, with D unresolved. V shed 4 bases and J shed 4 bases, with 4 bases lying between them. The germline V gene has CDR1 LGHDT and CDR2 YNNKEL (reference sequence). This CDR3 is built from 11 residues. Supplemented by reference TRBV3-1 and TRBJ1-2, the full variable domain reads DTAVSQTPKYLVTQMGNDKSIKCEQNLGHDTMYWYKQDSKKFLKIMFSYNNKELIINETVPNRFSPKSPDKAHLNLHINSLELGDSAVYFCASSRSYGYTFGSGTRLTVV.

CDR3 nucleotides: TGTGCCAGCAGCCGGCCCGGGGGGGTGGGCTGGAGGGACGAGCAGTACTTC. Protein sequence: CASSRPGGVGWRDEQYF. V and J are TRBV11-2 and TRBJ2-7; TRBD2 matches 8 bases. The J segment lost 5 bases and the V segment lost 5 bases, leaving 17 bases of the junction unmatched. Germline V lookup: CDR1 SGHAT, CDR2 FQNNGV. This CDR3 region has 17 residues.

In this sample, this clone is medium-sized (0.01 to 0.1%). The J gene is TRBJ1-5, the V gene TRBV27, with unresolved D. The CDR3 is made up of 15 amino acids. Germline CDR1 and CDR2: MNHEY and SMNVEV (reference sequence). Trimming removed 0 bases from V and 5 bases from J, with 11 bases in between. CDR3 sequence (DNA): TGTGCCAGCAGTTTATCGAAGGGCCCCCATCAGCCCCAGCATTTT. It translates to CASSLSKGPHQPQHF.

This clone rates as medium-sized. The chain recombines TRBV19 with TRBJ1-3, with TRBD1 matching 8 bases. Germline-derived CDR1 and CDR2 are LNHDA and SQIVND (reference sequence). Trimming took 5 bases from V and 5 from J; bases not matched to a gene: 5. This CDR3 has 14 residues. The DNA for the CDR3 is TGTGCCAGTAGTCTCCGGGACAGGCGAAACACCATATATTTT. This sequence encodes CASSLRDRRNTIYF. The full variable domain, in which reference TRBV19 and TRBJ1-3 provide the parts outside the CDR3, is DGGITQSPKYLFRKEGQNVTLSCEQNLNHDAMYWYRQDPGQGLRLIYYSQIVNDFQKGDIAEGYSVSREKKESFPLTVTSAQKNPTAFYLCASSLRDRRNTIYFGEGSWLTVV.

This clone was picked up many times. In nucleotides, the CDR3 is TGTGCCAGCAGGTCTACTAGAGGGAATGAGCAGTTCTTC. Amino acid sequence: CASRSTRGNEQFF. The chain uses TRBV2 and TRBJ2-1, with D maybe TRBD2 (5 bases). CDR3 size: 13 residues. V dropped 6 bases and J dropped 7 bases, with 13 bases sitting between them. Looked up from germline, CDR1 is SNHLY and CDR2 is FYNNEI. Complete variable domain (other parts from reference TRBV2 and TRBJ2-1): EPEVTQTPSHQVTQMGQEVILRCVPISNHLYFYWYRQILGQKVEFLVSFYNNEISEKSEIFDDQFSVERPDGSNFTLKIRSTKLEDSAMYFCASRSTRGNEQFFGPGTRLTVL.

This clone was seen ten or more times. The V gene is TRBV7-8, the J gene TRBJ2-1; D is ambiguous. Germline CDR1 reads SGHVS; CDR2 reads FQNEAQ. This CDR3 comprises 17 residues. Trimming left V 2 bases short and J 0 bases short, with 14 bases between. The CDR3 region is CASSLYPRASSYNEQFF. CDR3 in DNA: TGTGCCAGCAGCTTATATCCTAGGGCTAGCTCCTACAATGAGCAGTTCTTC.

This chain links TRBV7-8 with TRBJ2-2; a possible D gene is TRBD1 (5 bases). V lost 2 bases and J 1 base, leaving 8 bases between the germline ends. The CDR3 length is 15 residues. CDR1 SGHVS and CDR2 FQNEAQ come from the germline V gene. CDR3 nucleotide sequence: TGTGCCAGCAGCTTACTTGACAGGAACACCGGGGAGCTGTTTTTT. Translating gives CASSLLDRNTGELFF.

Concerning this clone: This may come from a read error, since a much larger clone is one base off. This chain connects TRBV20-1 to TRBJ2-2, with 12 bases that match TRBD2. Germline V gene data show CDR1 as DFQATT and CDR2 as SNEGSKA (reference sequence). The V and J ends lost 4 bases and 5 bases, in that order; junction bases with no gene match: 14. The CDR3 runs to 18 residues. As DNA, the CDR3 is TGCAGTGCTAAAGATCCCAGACTAGCGGGAGTTGGTACCGGGGAGCTGTTTTTT. Its protein is CSAKDPRLAGVGTGELFF.

The table lists this clone with many counts. The J gene is TRBJ2-1, the V gene TRBV19; possible D gene TRBD2, 6 bases. The V end was cut by 6 bases, the J end by 8 bases, with 20 bases between. The CDR3 covers 15 residues. From germline, CDR1 is LNHDA and CDR2 SQIVND (reference sequence). CDR3 loop: CASSSGSRDFYEQFF. The DNA of the CDR3 is TGTGCCAGTAGCTCGGGATCGCGGGATTTCTATGAGCAGTTCTTC.